Sequencing of this T cell receptor beta chain was carried out in a study of PD-L1 blockade in urothelial cancer. Here immunoSEQ multiplex PCR was the method, and the copy in TCRdb shows in-frame clones only, minus some. The sample records around 40,000 clones, around 88% being singletons. Germline values: CDR1 MNHNS, CDR2 SASEGT. The V segment lost 8 bases and the J segment 2 bases; nucleotides outside the gene matches: 4. This CDR3 has 13 amino acids. Stated time point: peripheral blood 6 weeks after treatment start. Each patient presented with locally advanced or metastatic urothelial carcinoma. Sequenced material: PBMCs, taken around atezolizumab (anti-PD-L1) treatment. The rearrangement links TRBV6-1 to TRBJ2-7; the match to TRBD2 covers 9 bases. This TCR was sampled from a man in his sixties with urothelial cancer. CDR3 sequence: CASRAGGTYEQYF. CDR3 bases: TGTGCCAGCCGAGCGGGAGGAACCTACGAGCAGTACTTC.